This is a list of T cell receptor beta chains from one sample in a study of cytomegalovirus exposure and HLA in healthy donors. TCRdb's copy holds only in-frame clones and misses some; the assay was immunoSEQ multiplex PCR. The sample has roughly 120,000 clones, nearly 80% seen once. The sequencing input was PBMCs. These receptors all stem from a young woman in good health and CMV-seropositive. Each CDR3 is given with its conserved first and last residue. The D gene is left open where the match is weak. Expanded clones get a size class; other rows say once, few or many, or leave the size out.

d_gene: TRBD1
j_gene: TRBJ1-1
abundance: NA
v_gene: TRBV4-1
CDR3aa: CASSPRGQGGDTEAFF
CDR3nt: TGCGCCAGCAGCCCCCGGGGACAGGGAGGGGACACTGAAGCTTTCTTT

d_gene: NA
j_gene: TRBJ1-1
abundance: NA
v_gene: TRBV27
CDR3aa: CASSPGVGDTEAFF
CDR3nt: TGTGCCAGCAGTCCGGGGGTTGGGGACACTGAAGCTTTCTTT

d_gene: TRBD1
j_gene: TRBJ2-5
abundance: NA
v_gene: TRBV5-1
CDR3aa: CASSRAQGTQETQYF
CDR3nt: TGCGCCAGCTCTCGGGCACAGGGGACCCAAGAGACCCAGTACTTC

d_gene: TRBD1
j_gene: TRBJ2-3
abundance: NA
v_gene: TRBV7-9
CDR3aa: CASRHTHRDRVSPDTQYF
CDR3nt: TGTGCCAGCAGACACACCCACCGGGACAGGGTTAGTCCAGATACGCAGTATTTT

d_gene: TRBD1
j_gene: TRBJ2-2
abundance: NA
v_gene: TRBV2
CDR3aa: CASSDPRDRGSDTGELFF
CDR3nt: TGTGCCAGCAGTGACCCCCGGGACAGGGGATCGGATACCGGGGAGCTGTTTTTT

d_gene: NA
j_gene: TRBJ2-4
abundance: NA
v_gene: TRBV4-3
CDR3aa: CASSQGSALAKNIQYF
CDR3nt: TGCGCCAGCAGCCAAGGGTCAGCGCTAGCCAAAAACATTCAGTACTTC

d_gene: TRBD1
j_gene: TRBJ1-2
abundance: once
v_gene: TRBV25-1
CDR3aa: CASSESGQGYNGYTF
CDR3nt: TGTGCCAGCAGTGAATCGGGACAGGGGTACAATGGCTACACCTTC

d_gene: NA
j_gene: TRBJ2-1
abundance: NA
v_gene: TRBV28
CDR3aa: CASSRILGGALNEQFF
CDR3nt: TGTGCCAGCAGTCGAATCTTGGGGGGGGCCCTCAATGAGCAGTTCTTC

d_gene: NA
j_gene: TRBJ1-5
abundance: once
v_gene: TRBV28
CDR3aa: CASSSRQPQHF
CDR3nt: TGTGCCAGCAGTTCCAGGCAGCCCCAGCATTTT

d_gene: NA
j_gene: TRBJ2-1
abundance: NA
v_gene: TRBV7-2
CDR3aa: CASSTLSGGSEQFF
CDR3nt: TGTGCCAGCAGCACTCTATCCGGGGGTAGTGAGCAGTTCTTC

d_gene: NA
j_gene: TRBJ1-5
abundance: NA
v_gene: TRBV21-1
CDR3aa: CASSRTDSNQPQHF
CDR3nt: TGTGCCAGCAGCAGGACAGATAGCAATCAGCCCCAGCATTTT